The rows below give T cell receptor beta chains drawn from one sample of a study of beta chain features in type 1 diabetes. Sequencing used immunoSEQ multiplex PCR; TCRdb keeps in-frame clones, though not all of them. The sample carries some 99,000 clones, roughly 40% recorded once. The sample was stem cell memory CD4+ T cells from blood. The receptors were sampled from a woman aged 18-29 years in good health. Both conserved end residues are part of each CDR3. D genes are given only for firm matches. Clone size is given for some rows only: seen once, a few or many times, or a class if the clone is expanded.

-	TRBJ2-2	TRBD2	TRBV5-1	TGCGCCAGCAGCTGGGTAGGCAGCGGGAGGACCACCGGGGAGCTGTTTTTT	CASSWVGSGRTTGELFF
-	TRBJ1-5	-	TRBV6-5	TGTGCCAGCAGTCTCAATCAGCCCCAGCATTTT	CASSLNQPQHF
-	TRBJ2-4	-	TRBV2	TGTGCCAGCCGATTGGGAGGGGGTCACAACATTCAGTACTTC	CASRLGGGHNIQYF
-	TRBJ2-1	TRBD1	TRBV7-2	TGTGCCAGCAGACCTTTGACAGGGAACTCCTACAATGAGCAGTTCTTC	CASRPLTGNSYNEQFF
few	TRBJ1-2	TRBD1	TRBV6-5	TGTGCCACAGGGGGTGTGGGGTTTAGCTACACCTTC	CATGGVGFSYTF
few	TRBJ2-7	-	TRBV7-2	TGTGCCAGCATGACATCAGGCTACGAGCAGTACTTC	CASMTSGYEQYF
-	TRBJ1-1	-	TRBV18	TGTGCCAGCTCACCCCGCTCGGACACTGAAGCTTTCTTT	CASSPRSDTEAFF
-	TRBJ2-1	TRBD2	TRBV9	TGTGCCAGCAGCGTAGGCCTAGCGGGAGGTAATGAGCAGTTCTTC	CASSVGLAGGNEQFF
few	TRBJ2-3	TRBD2	TRBV29-1	TGCAGCGTCAGGACTAGCGGAGCGGGTGCAGATACGCAGTATTTT	CSVRTSGAGADTQYF
-	TRBJ2-3	TRBD2	TRBV4-1	TGCGCCAGCAGCCAAGACCCGGGACTAGCGGGAGATACGCAGTATTTT	CASSQDPGLAGDTQYF
-	TRBJ2-2	-	TRBV29-1	TGCAGCGTTGAAGAGGGAGCCTACACCGGGGAGCTGTTTTTT	CSVEEGAYTGELFF
few	TRBJ1-2	-	TRBV7-9	TGTGCCAGCAGCCCACCGGCAGGGAATGGCTACACCTTC	CASSPPAGNGYTF
once	TRBJ2-7	-	TRBV7-9	TGTGCCAGCAGCTTGCACAGCTACGAGCAGTACTTC	CASSLHSYEQYF
-	TRBJ2-2	-	TRBV9	TGTGCCAGCAGCGTAGGAGGGGGATATAACACCGGGGAGCTGTTTTTT	CASSVGGGYNTGELFF
-	TRBJ2-7	TRBD2	TRBV28	TGTGCCAGCAGTTTATGGCTAGCGGACTCCTACGAGCAGTACTTC	CASSLWLADSYEQYF
-	TRBJ2-1	TRBD2	TRBV7-9	TGTGCCAGCAGCCTAAGAGGCGGTACTAGCGGGCCCTTACAGTTCTTC	CASSLRGGTSGPLQFF
-	TRBJ2-7	-	TRBV6-6	TGTGCCAGCAGTTACCCACAGGCCAGCTCCTACGAGCAGTACTTC	CASSYPQASSYEQYF
few	TRBJ1-2	-	TRBV28	TGTGCCAGCAGTTCGGGAACCTATGGCTACACCTTC	CASSSGTYGYTF
-	TRBJ2-3	-	TRBV4-1	TGCGCCAGCAGCCAAGATGCAACTAGCCGCAAGAGGGATACGCAGTATTTT	CASSQDATSRKRDTQYF
-	TRBJ2-7	TRBD1	TRBV29-1	TGCAGCGTTGTGACAGGGGTTGACGAGCAGTACTTC	CSVVTGVDEQYF
-	TRBJ2-1	-	TRBV18	TGTGCCAGCTCACCATGGTCTTATCAGTACAATGAGCAGTTCTTC	CASSPWSYQYNEQFF
few	TRBJ2-3	-	TRBV7-9	TGTGCCAGCAGCCGCGACAGAGCAGATACGCAGTATTTT	CASSRDRADTQYF
once	TRBJ2-1	TRBD2	TRBV6-5	TGTGCCAGCAGTTCATCCTATAGCGGGAGTAGGAATGAGCAGTTCTTC	CASSSSYSGSRNEQFF
few	TRBJ2-1	TRBD1	TRBV19	TGTGCCAGTAGTATGCGGGACAGGGGCTACAATGAGCAGTTCTTC	CASSMRDRGYNEQFF
few	TRBJ2-6	-	TRBV18	TGTGCCAGCTCACGAGGGTGGCGGGCTGGGGCCAACGTCCTGACTTTC	CASSRGWRAGANVLTF